This T cell receptor (beta chain) was profiled in a study of blood T cell repertoires in COVID-19. Study summary: Both acute and convalescent COVID-19 samples were obtained from the United States, Italy and Spain. PBMCs, B-cell-depleted T cells, or T cells provided the cDNA or gDNA that made up the material.

The V gene's germline CDR1 is KGHSH and CDR2 LQKENI. Trimming removed 8 bases from V and 7 bases from J; junction bases left unmatched: 6. The CDR3 loop spans 14 amino acids. The protocol was immunoSEQ multiplex PCR, while the TCRdb copy is restricted to in-frame clones and leaves out a portion. The sample holds around 700,000 clones, about nine tenths seen once. This clonotype was obtained from a woman aged 18-29 years with acute or convalescent COVID-19. Sequenced material: peripheral blood. The chain has TRBV18 and TRBJ1-6, with 9 nucleotides matching TRBD1. The CDR3 region has the DNA TGTGCCAGCCGGGACAGGGAACGGAATTCACCCCTCCACTTT. This codes for CASRDRERNSPLHF.